This entry is about one T cell receptor (beta chain). Its antigen is unknown. This CDR3 spans 12 amino acids. Deletions cut 4 bases from V and 6 bases from J, with 10 bases between. In germline, CDR1 is SQVTM, CDR2 ANQGSEA. This record belongs to a study of T cell responses to AZD1222 COVID-19 vaccine. Whole-study results and caveats: Donors were largely white British and mainly female; clonal diversity was possibly underestimated.

Only in-frame clones appear in the TCRdb table, and some are missing; sequencing was by immunoSEQ multiplex PCR. The sample includes about 140,000 clones, 85% to 95% of them seen just once. The sample here was peripheral blood, taken after recovery from COVID-19. The chain joins TRBV29-1 to TRBJ1-5; a weak D match, TRBD1 (6 bases). The clonotype comes from an adult who had recovered from COVID-19. The CDR3 DNA reads as TGCAGCGTTGGACAGGATCGTCAGCCCCAGCATTTT. Its translation is CSVGQDRQPQHF.